This T cell receptor beta chain was documented in a study of cytomegalovirus exposure and HLA in healthy donors. General study findings and limits: What a later analysis reportedly showed was that an Asian-associated ancestry cluster had fewer N-insertions than the 666-donor mean. Previously analyzed data showed that most TCR beta V segments were productive at a frequency of about 87% or about 30%. The study listed under 200 cytomegalovirus-associated TCR beta chains. In vitro assays verified that three CMV-associated chains recognized CMV antigens specifically.

V dropped 4 bases and J dropped 1 base, with 11 bases sitting between them. CDR1 is SGDLS, CDR2 YYNGEE, per germline. The CDR3 covers 14 residues. Primers: 60 Vbeta forward and 13 Jbeta reverse. Libraries were prepared by immunoSEQ multiplex PCR; TCRdb keeps only in-frame clonotypes and omits some of them. The profile shows 98,000 or so clones, less than 80% of them singletons. As to this clone: Its antigen is unknown.

The chain couples TRBV9 to TRBJ1-2; D perhaps matches TRBD1 (5 bases). The source material was PBMCs. The sequence came from a man between 35 and 55 years old in good health and CMV-seronegative. Written as DNA, the CDR3 is TGTGCCAGCAGCCCGCGACAGATTAACTATGGCTACACCTTC. Translation gives CASSPRQINYGYTF. The complete variable domain, with remaining parts taken from reference TRBV9 and TRBJ1-2, reads DSGVTQTPKHLITATGQRVTLRCSPRSGDLSVYWYQQSLDQGLQFLIQYYNGEERAKGNILERFSAQQFPDLHSELNLSSLELGDSALYFCASSPRQINYGYTFGSGTRLTVV.